The source of this TCR beta chain is a study of PD-1 blockade in classical Hodgkin lymphoma. As for the study in general: Intravenous nivolumab at 3 mg/kg was given to patients every 2 weeks.

The CDR3 spans 16 residues. Germline V CDR1 and CDR2: SEHNR, FQNEAQ (reference sequence). V was pared by 5 bases and J by 4 bases, with 20 bases between. Following autologous stem cell transplantation, relapse occurred in every patient, and exposure to brentuximab vedotin varied. From thawed PBMCs, magnetic negative selection was used to isolate the CD8+ T cells. The method was immunoSEQ multiplex PCR; TCRdb's version includes in-frame clones alone and lacks a portion of them. In the table there are approximately 4,200 clones, 70% to 85% of which are singletons. The input for sequencing was CD8+ T cells from blood, taken at baseline. The sequence derives from a human donor with classical Hodgkin lymphoma. The chain carries TRBV7-9 and TRBJ2-5; TRBD2 is a possible D gene (6 bases). The CDR3 coding sequence is TGTGCCAGCAGCCCCGCCTGGACGGAGGGTCGAGAGACCCAGTACTTC. Translated, it gives CASSPAWTEGRETQYF. Combining the CDR3 with reference TRBV7-9 and TRBJ2-5 gives the whole variable domain DTGVSQNPRHKITKRGQNVTFRCDPISEHNRLYWYRQTLGQGPEFLTYFQNEAQLEKSRLLSDRFSAERPKGSFSTLEIQRTEQGDSAMYLCASSPAWTEGRETQYFGPGTRLLVL.